This T cell receptor (beta chain) was documented in a study of blood T cell repertoires in COVID-19. The wider study: The origin of the acute and convalescent COVID-19 samples was the United States, Italy and Spain. T cells, B-cell-depleted T cells, or PBMCs supplied cDNA or gDNA.

In the study's own analysis: Cell counts per sample came from amplifying reference gene primers. Assay: immunoSEQ multiplex PCR; the TCRdb copy retains only in-frame clones and omits some. V and J calls plus clone size are reproduced from that table; the DNA served to infer D and trimming. Among 70,000 or so clones listed, roughly 84% were seen once. This clone occurred once. The CDR3 has 12 residues. CDR1 MGHRA and CDR2 YSYEKL come from the germline V gene. The germline V and J ends were trimmed by 4 bases and 8 bases, with 11 bases remaining between them. The receptor was derived from a woman of 80 years or more with active or convalescent COVID-19. Sequencing used peripheral blood. J is TRBJ1-2 and V is TRBV4-1; D is possibly TRBD1 (5 bases). This CDR3 is CASSPQGGGYTF. CDR3 coding DNA: TGCGCCAGCAGCCCCCAGGGTGGGGGCTACACCTTC.